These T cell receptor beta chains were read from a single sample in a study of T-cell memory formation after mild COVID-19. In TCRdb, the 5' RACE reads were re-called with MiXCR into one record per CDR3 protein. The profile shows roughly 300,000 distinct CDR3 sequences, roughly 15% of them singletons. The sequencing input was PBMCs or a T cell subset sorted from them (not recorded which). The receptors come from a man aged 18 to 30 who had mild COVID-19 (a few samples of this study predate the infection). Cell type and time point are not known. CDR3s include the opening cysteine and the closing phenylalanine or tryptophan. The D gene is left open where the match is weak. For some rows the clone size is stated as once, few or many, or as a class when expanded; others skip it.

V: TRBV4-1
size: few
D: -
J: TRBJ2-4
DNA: TGCGCCAGCAGCGGGTTTCTAGCCAAAAACATTCAGTACTTC
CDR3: CASSGFLAKNIQYF

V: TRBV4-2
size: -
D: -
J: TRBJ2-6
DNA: TGTGCCAGCAGCCAGGGAACTGGGGCCAACGTCCTGACTTTC
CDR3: CASSQGTGANVLTF

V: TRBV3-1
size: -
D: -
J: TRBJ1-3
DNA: TGTGCCAGCAGCCAAGATCTGCTCTCTGGAAACACCATATATTTT
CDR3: CASSQDLLSGNTIYF

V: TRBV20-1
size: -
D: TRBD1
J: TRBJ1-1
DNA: TGCAGTGCTAGAAGACAGGGCATCAACACTGAAGCTTTCTTT
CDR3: CSARRQGINTEAFF

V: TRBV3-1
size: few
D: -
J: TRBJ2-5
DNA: TGTGCCAGCAGCCTTCCCCCTGGTCAAGAGACCCAGTACTTC
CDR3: CASSLPPGQETQYF

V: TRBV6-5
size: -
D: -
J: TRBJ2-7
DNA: TGTGCCAGCCGGGAGAACTCCTACGAGCAGTACTTC
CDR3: CASRENSYEQYF

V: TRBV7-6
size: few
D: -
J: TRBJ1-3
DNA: TGTGCCAGCAGCTTTGGGCAGCTCTCTGGAAACACCATATATTTT
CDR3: CASSFGQLSGNTIYF

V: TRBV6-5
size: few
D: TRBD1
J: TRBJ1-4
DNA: TGTGCCAGCAGCCCCGGAGGGACAGGGGGTGAAAAACTGTTTTTT
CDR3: CASSPGGTGGEKLFF

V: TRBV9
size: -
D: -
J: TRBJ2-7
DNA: TGTGCCAGCAGCGTAGTACCATCCGCCTACGAGCAGTACTTC
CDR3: CASSVVPSAYEQYF

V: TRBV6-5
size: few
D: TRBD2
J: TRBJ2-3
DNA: TGTGCCAGCAGCCAGGTGGTAGCGGGGGGACCCACAGATACGCAGTATTTT
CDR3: CASSQVVAGGPTDTQYF

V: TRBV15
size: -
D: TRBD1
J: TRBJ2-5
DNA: TGTGCCACCAGCCGGACAGGGGGACTAGGAGAGACCCAGTACTTC
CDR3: CATSRTGGLGETQYF

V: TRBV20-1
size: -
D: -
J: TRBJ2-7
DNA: TGCAGTGCTAGAGACAGCTACGAGCAGTACTTC
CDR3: CSARDSYEQYF

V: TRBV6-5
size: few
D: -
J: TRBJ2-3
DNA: TGTGCCAGCAGTTACCGCCTCGGTACGCAGTATTTT
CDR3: CASSYRLGTQYF

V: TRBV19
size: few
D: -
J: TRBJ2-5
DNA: TGTGCCAGTAGAAAGAGATCGGGCAGGGAAGAGACCCAGTACTTC
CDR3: CASRKRSGREETQYF

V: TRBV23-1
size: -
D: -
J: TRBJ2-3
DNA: TGCGCCAGCAGTCATGCCAGGGGAGGGAATACGCAGTATTTT
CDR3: CASSHARGGNTQYF